The T cell receptor (beta chain) described here comes from a study of CD8+ T cells in alopecia areata. This CDR3 region has 15 residues. Germline-derived CDR1 and CDR2 are SGHRS and YFSETQ. V gave up 7 bases and J gave up 10 bases, with 26 bases separating them. In each case, RNA was isolated and then reverse transcribed into cDNA as the sequencing template. Sequenced by immunoSEQ multiplex PCR; TCRdb stores in-frame clones only, minus some. Here the sample spans some 170,000 clones, approximately 59% being singletons. This sequence was found in a human donor with alopecia areata. The sequenced sample was CD4+ T cells sorted from blood, obtained at week 0. The chain carries TRBV5-1 and TRBJ1-1, with a tentative D call TRBD1 (6 bases). CDR3 region: CASQNRQGPQGSAFF. As DNA, the CDR3 is TGCGCCAGCCAAAACCGTCAGGGTCCGCAGGGGTCAGCTTTCTTT.